This T cell receptor beta chain was captured in a study of metastatic and nonmetastatic thyroid tumors. Regarding the study as a whole: A significant increase in TCR beta diversity was reportedly seen in malignant thyroid tumors relative to benign nodules, in blood and tumor.

TCRdb re-clonotyped the PCR reads through MiXCR. The sample holds approximately 86,000 clones, approximately 13% seen once. This clone was seen many times. Its antigen is not known. CDR3 size: 12 residues. Between the trimmed V and J ends, which lost 3 bases and 8 bases, there was a span of 13 bases. Germline V gives CDR1 DFQATT, CDR2 SNEGSKA (reference sequence). Before thyroid surgery, none of the patients had received any treatment. The TCR originated in a female donor with papillary thyroid cancer or a benign thyroid nodule (not recorded which). Some clones in this sample may be carry-over from other donors' samples. The sample comprised tumor tissue. The chain employs TRBV20-1 and TRBJ2-5; D possibly corresponds to TRBD2 (6 bases). The CDR3 region has the DNA TGCAGTGCTAGCCTCACGGAGGGCACCCAGTACTTC. This translates into CSASLTEGTQYF.